Shown below are 18 T cell receptor beta chains from a single sample sequenced in a study of T cells in Graves' hyperthyroidism and ophthalmopathy. TCR beta CDR3 region amplification was performed from RNA transcripts. With the HTBI primer set, the TCR CDR3 went through a first round of RT-PCR. TCRdb used MiXCR to reprocess the multiplex PCR reads, holding one entry per CDR3 protein. The data show nearly 750,000 distinct CDR3 sequences, about a third seen once. Material: blood. These receptor sequences come from a woman in her thirties or forties with Graves' hyperthyroidism.

This clonotype was seen repeatedly, ten times or more. This chain uses TRBV11-2 with TRBJ1-1; no clear D. Germline CDR1 is SGHAT and CDR2 is FQNNGV. The V and J ends lost 6 bases and 10 bases respectively, with 18 bases between them. CDR3 size: 13 residues. The CDR3 sequence is CASSHSAPSVAFF. CDR3 sequence (DNA): TGTGCCAGCAGTCACTCGGCTCCCTCAGTAGCTTTCTTT.

This clonotype was detected many times. This chain connects TRBV7-9 to TRBJ2-5, with D possibly matching TRBD1 (5 bases). The CDR3 sequence is 16 residues long. V lost 7 bases and J 2 bases, leaving 20 bases between the germline ends. The V gene's germline CDR1 is SEHNR and CDR2 FQNEAQ (reference sequence). CDR3 bases: TGTGCCAGCATCAGAACAGGAACCTACATTCAAGAGACCCAGTACTTC. Translating it yields CASIRTGTYIQETQYF.

Written as DNA, the CDR3 is TGTGCCAGCAGCTTTATCCGGGGCTCCTACGAGCAGTACTTC. Translating gives CASSFIRGSYEQYF. V is TRBV13 and J is TRBJ2-7; a possible D gene is TRBD2 (5 bases). CDR3 size: 14 residues. V was shortened by 3 bases and J by 0 bases, with 9 bases between the two germline ends. Looked up from germline, CDR1 is PRHDT and CDR2 is FYEKMQ (reference sequence).

In this sample, this clonotype turned up many times. This rearrangement joins TRBV12-3 or TRBV12-4 to TRBJ1-4, with 7 bases matching TRBD1. V shed 6 bases, J shed 4 bases, and the junction held 5 bases outside the gene matches. The CDR3 is 14 amino acids. The CDR3 nucleotides read TGTGCCAGCAGATTCGGGACAGTTAATGAAAAACTGTTTTTT. It translates to CASRFGTVNEKLFF.

Many counts were recorded for this clonotype. The chain couples TRBV24-1 to TRBJ2-5; D is perhaps TRBD1 or TRBD2 (6 bases each). V shed 0 bases and J shed 5 bases, with 15 bases lying between them. The CDR3 is made up of 16 amino acids. Germline loops: CDR1 KGHDR, CDR2 SFDVKD. CDR3 in DNA: TGTGCCACCAGTGATTTGCGGTTCGGGGGCTGGGAGACCCAGTACTTC. This codes for CATSDLRFGGWETQYF.

Details on this clonotype: A clone one base away is much larger, so this may be a read error. The chain has TRBV7-9 and TRBJ1-6; TRBD1 agrees at 11 bases. The germline V gene encodes CDR1 SEHNR and CDR2 FQNEAQ (reference sequence). This CDR3 has 15 residues. The CDR3 here is CASGLTGTGGSPLHF. The CDR3 nucleotides are TGTGCCAGCGGCTTAACCGGGACAGGGGGTTCACCCCTCCACTTT.

This clonotype has only a few counts. This chain uses TRBV10-3 with TRBJ1-5, with D unresolved. V lost 4 bases and J lost 0, with 13 bases in between. The CDR3 runs to 16 residues. Germline V CDR1 and CDR2: ENHRY, SYGVKD. CDR3 in amino acids: CAISASNKGSNQPQHF. The CDR3 nucleotides are TGTGCCATCAGTGCGTCGAACAAGGGTAGCAATCAGCCCCAGCATTTT.

The chain links TRBV4-3 to TRBJ2-2, with D perhaps matching TRBD1 or TRBD2 (5 bases each). The V end was cut by 0 bases, the J end by 3 bases, with 11 bases between. CDR1 and CDR2 (germline): LGHNA, YSLEER. The CDR3 is made up of 16 amino acids. As DNA, the CDR3 is TGCGCCAGCAGCCAAGAGTGGGACGGAGACACCGGGGAGCTGTTTTTT. The encoded protein is CASSQEWDGDTGELFF.

This clonotype appeared many times. The V gene is TRBV2, the J gene TRBJ1-2; 7 bases align to TRBD1. With 7 bases clipped from V and 2 bases from J, the junction kept 1 base outside the gene matches. This CDR3 comprises 12 residues. From germline, CDR1 is SNHLY and CDR2 FYNNEI. The CDR3 loop reads CASKTGNYGYTF. CDR3 in DNA: TGTGCCAGCAAGACAGGGAACTATGGCTACACCTTC.

At least ten counts were recorded for this clonotype. This sequence joins TRBV10-3 and TRBJ1-3; 8 positions agree with TRBD1. Trimming removed 7 bases from V and 0 bases from J; junction bases left unmatched: 2. The CDR3 covers 14 residues. In germline, CDR1 is ENHRY, CDR2 SYGVKD. The CDR3 sequence is CAITGQASGNTIYF. Written as DNA, the CDR3 is TGTGCCATCACGGGACAGGCCTCTGGAAACACCATATATTTT.

This clonotype was observed at least ten times. The chain joins TRBV7-9 to TRBJ1-4, with D hard to call. The CDR3 extends over 14 amino acids. Germline CDR1 SEHNR, CDR2 FQNEAQ (reference sequence). V lost 3 bases and J lost 5, with 10 bases in between. The CDR3 region has the DNA TGTGCCAGCAGCTTCATCGCGGGAAATGAAAAACTGTTTTTT. Translation gives CASSFIAGNEKLFF.

In this sample, this clonotype turned up many times. The chain joins TRBV25-1 to TRBJ1-5, with no clear D. Trimming stripped 2 bases from V and 6 bases from J, with 11 bases between. The length of the CDR3 is 14 residues. The germline gives CDR1 MGHDK, CDR2 SYGVNS. Written as DNA, the CDR3 is TGTGCCAGCAGTGAAGGGGAACCCGGTCAGCCCCAGCATTTT. Its translation is CASSEGEPGQPQHF. The variable domain in full, with the rest retrieved from reference TRBV25-1 and TRBJ1-5, is EADIYQTPRYLVIGTGKKITLECSQTMGHDKMYWYQQDPGMELHLIHYSYGVNSTEKGDLSSESTVSRIRTEHFPLTLESARPSHTSQYLCASSEGEPGQPQHFGDGTRLSIL.

The rearrangement joins TRBV9 to TRBJ1-1; D is perhaps TRBD1 (5 bases). Germline CDR1 and CDR2: SGDLS and YYNGEE. The CDR3 extends over 13 amino acids. Trimming removed 4 bases from V and 11 bases from J, with 18 bases in between. The CDR3 bases are TGTGCCAGCAGCCAACTCTCCCTCGGGGGGGCTTTCTTT. It translates to CASSQLSLGGAFF.

The rearrangement joins TRBV19 to TRBJ1-2, with TRBD1 identical over 9 bases. There are 17 residues in the CDR3. Per the germline V gene, CDR1 is LNHDA and CDR2 is SQIVND (reference sequence). V was pared by 0 bases and J by 1 base, with 6 bases of the junction left unmatched. CDR3 loop: CASSIDRDREINYGYTF. In nucleotides, the CDR3 is TGTGCCAGTAGTATAGATCGGGACAGGGAAATTAACTATGGCTACACCTTC.

V and J are TRBV25-1 and TRBJ1-1; D gene unclear. Germline CDR1 reads MGHDK; CDR2 reads SYGVNS. Trimming took off 0 bases at V and 6 bases at J, with 20 bases between the two ends. CDR3 length: 17 residues. DNA of the CDR3: TGTGCCAGCAGTGAATATTTCGAGGGAACCAAGACCGCTGAAGCTTTCTTT. Amino acids: CASSEYFEGTKTAEAFF.

This clonotype occurred many times. V gene TRBV24-1 combines with J gene TRBJ1-5; the match to TRBD1 covers 11 bases. Unmatched junction bases numbered 0, after V lost 10 bases and J lost 5 bases. This CDR3 region has 12 residues. Germline CDR1 is KGHDR and CDR2 is SFDVKD. The CDR3 coding sequence is TGTGCCACGGGACAGGGGGATCAGCCCCAGCATTTT. Protein product: CATGQGDQPQHF.

This clonotype was observed a handful of times. This chain joins TRBV4-1 and TRBJ2-5, with unresolved D. CDR1 is MGHRA, CDR2 YSYEKL, per germline. This CDR3 is built from 14 residues. V was trimmed by 0 bases and J by 4 bases, leaving 9 bases between them. CDR3 DNA: TGCGCCAGCAGCCAAGATTCTCGGCTAGAGACCCAGTACTTC. It encodes CASSQDSRLETQYF.

This clonotype was picked up many times. V and J are TRBV2 and TRBJ2-2; possible D gene TRBD2, 5 bases. This CDR3 is 14 amino acids long. Germline V gives CDR1 SNHLY, CDR2 FYNNEI. Trimming cost V 7 bases and J 4 bases, with 13 bases left between them. The CDR3 nucleotides read TGTGCCAGCACCAGAGGGAGCGTCACCGGGGAGCTGTTTTTT. As protein: CASTRGSVTGELFF.